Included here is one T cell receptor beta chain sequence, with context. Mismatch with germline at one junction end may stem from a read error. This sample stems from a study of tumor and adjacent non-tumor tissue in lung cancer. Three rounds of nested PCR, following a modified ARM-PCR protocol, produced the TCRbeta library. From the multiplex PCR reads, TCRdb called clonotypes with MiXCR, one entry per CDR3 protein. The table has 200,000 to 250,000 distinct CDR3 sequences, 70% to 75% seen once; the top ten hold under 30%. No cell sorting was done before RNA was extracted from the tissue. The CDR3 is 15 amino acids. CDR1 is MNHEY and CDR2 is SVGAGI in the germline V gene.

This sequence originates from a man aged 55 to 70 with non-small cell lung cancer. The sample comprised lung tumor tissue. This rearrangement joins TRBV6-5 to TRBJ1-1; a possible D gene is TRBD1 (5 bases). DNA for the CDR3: TGTGCCAGCGGTTACGACGGACATCTGAACACTGAAGCTTTCTTT. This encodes CASGYDGHLNTEAFF.